A selection of T cell receptor beta chains follows, all from one sample in a study of T cell responses to AZD1222 COVID-19 vaccine. Some clones are missing from TCRdb's copy, which holds only in-frame ones; the method was immunoSEQ multiplex PCR. Of fewer than 120,000 clones listed, 70% to 90% are singletons. Sequences were derived from peripheral blood, sampled on day 0 of AZD1222 vaccination. These receptors were taken from an adult in good health. The CDR3 runs from the conserved cysteine through the conserved F or W. The D gene is left open where the match is weak. The size entry is marked missing in some rows and otherwise reads once, few, many or a size class.

V,D,size,J,CDR3,DNA
TRBV6-5,NA,NA,TRBJ1-1,CASSTDPGGNTEAFF,TGTGCCAGCAGTACGGACCCCGGAGGCAACACTGAAGCTTTCTTT
TRBV11-2,TRBD2,NA,TRBJ2-1,CASSLSGLAGHEQFF,TGTGCCAGCAGCTTAAGCGGACTAGCGGGCCATGAGCAGTTCTTC
TRBV27,TRBD1,NA,TRBJ1-5,CASSLGQVNQPQHF,TGTGCCAGCAGTTTAGGACAGGTCAATCAGCCCCAGCATTTT
TRBV18,NA,few,TRBJ1-4,CASSNRAQATNEKLFF,TGTGCCAGCTCAAACAGGGCTCAGGCGACTAATGAAAAACTGTTTTTT
TRBV9,NA,NA,TRBJ1-1,CASSTTGSPPLNEAFF,TGTGCCAGCAGCACCACAGGGTCCCCACCACTTAATGAAGCTTTCTTT
TRBV21-1,NA,NA,TRBJ1-4,CASRQSEKNEKLFF,TGTGCCAGCAGACAGAGCGAAAAGAATGAAAAACTGTTTTTT
TRBV30,NA,NA,TRBJ1-1,CAWGGGIAEAFF,TGTGCCTGGGGAGGGGGGATCGCTGAAGCTTTCTTT
TRBV21-1,NA,NA,TRBJ2-1,CASSRLAGRGEQFF,TGTGCCAGCAGCAGACTAGCGGGCCGAGGGGAGCAGTTCTTC
TRBV27,NA,NA,TRBJ1-6,CASRDRNSPLHF,TGTGCCAGCAGGGATCGGAATTCACCCCTCCACTTT
TRBV6-5,NA,NA,TRBJ1-4,CASSRTVEKLFF,TGTGCCAGCAGCCGGACAGTTGAAAAACTGTTTTTT
TRBV5-8,NA,once,TRBJ1-4,CASRGRIGEKLFF,TGTGCCAGCAGGGGACGGATTGGGGAAAAACTGTTTTTT
TRBV30,NA,NA,TRBJ1-3,CAWRPIQGIGNTIYF,TGTGCCTGGAGGCCTATTCAGGGAATAGGAAACACCATATATTTT
TRBV19,NA,NA,TRBJ1-3,CATGRSGNTIYF,TGTGCCACGGGACGCTCTGGAAACACCATATATTTT
TRBV19,NA,NA,TRBJ1-3,CASSIQGGSGNTIYF,TGTGCCAGTAGTATACAAGGAGGCTCTGGAAACACCATATATTTT
TRBV18,NA,NA,TRBJ1-1,CASSPETHGGAGPAFF,TGTGCCAGCTCACCGGAAACCCATGGGGGCGCAGGTCCAGCTTTCTTT
TRBV7-6,TRBD1,NA,TRBJ1-6,CASSSQGGPYNSPLHF,TGTGCCAGCAGCTCACAGGGGGGACCCTATAATTCACCCCTCCACTTT
TRBV6-5,NA,NA,TRBJ1-1,CASSFLGQRSEAFF,TGTGCCAGCAGTTTCCTCGGTCAAAGGTCTGAAGCTTTCTTT
TRBV28,NA,NA,TRBJ1-3,CASTARDRYSGNTIYF,TGTGCCAGCACCGCCCGAGACAGATACTCTGGAAACACCATATATTTT
TRBV6-5,TRBD1,NA,TRBJ2-3,CASRSDRVRTDTQYF,TGTGCCAGCAGAAGTGACAGGGTTCGTACAGATACGCAGTATTTT
TRBV27,NA,NA,TRBJ1-1,CASSLTGSTEAFF,TGTGCCAGCAGCTTAACAGGGAGCACTGAAGCTTTCTTT
TRBV18,NA,NA,TRBJ1-3,CASSPKSSGNTIYF,TGTGCCAGCTCACCTAAGAGCTCTGGAAACACCATATATTTT
TRBV2,NA,NA,TRBJ1-5,CASRWEKGNQPQHF,TGTGCCAGCAGGTGGGAAAAGGGCAATCAGCCCCAGCATTTT
TRBV7-3,TRBD2,few,TRBJ2-7,CASSPWTSGDYSYEQYF,TGTGCCAGCAGCCCCTGGACTAGCGGGGACTACTCCTACGAGCAGTACTTC
TRBV6-6,NA,NA,TRBJ1-4,CASSFRRENEKLFF,TGTGCCAGCAGTTTTCGCAGAGAAAATGAAAAACTGTTTTTT
TRBV19,TRBD1,NA,TRBJ1-4,CASTDRAAREKLFF,TGTGCCAGTACCGACAGGGCAGCACGGGAAAAACTGTTTTTT
TRBV9,TRBD1,NA,TRBJ2-2,CASSAWDRGHTGELFF,TGTGCCAGCAGCGCCTGGGACAGGGGGCACACCGGGGAGCTGTTTTTT
TRBV10-1,NA,NA,TRBJ2-1,CASSDRGNYNEQFF,TGCGCCAGCAGTGACCGGGGCAACTACAATGAGCAGTTCTTC
TRBV5-1,TRBD2,NA,TRBJ2-1,CASSPGTSVHNEQFF,TGCGCCAGCAGCCCCGGGACTAGCGTTCACAATGAGCAGTTCTTC
TRBV28,TRBD1,NA,TRBJ1-2,CASTLGGTVTNYGYTF,TGTGCCAGCACCCTAGGGGGGACAGTCACTAACTATGGCTACACCTTC
TRBV4-2,TRBD2,few,TRBJ2-7,CASSQDFTGGAGDEQYF,TGTGCCAGCAGCCAAGACTTTACGGGGGGGGCCGGTGACGAGCAGTACTTC
TRBV28,NA,NA,TRBJ1-1,CAIVGVPNTEAFF,TGTGCCATAGTAGGGGTCCCGAACACTGAAGCTTTCTTT
TRBV28,NA,NA,TRBJ1-5,CASSLSLGSNQPQHF,TGTGCCAGCAGTTTATCTCTAGGGAGCAATCAGCCCCAGCATTTT
TRBV15,NA,NA,TRBJ2-7,CATSGRLESYEQYF,TGTGCCACCAGCGGGCGACTAGAGAGCTACGAGCAGTACTTC
TRBV7-3,TRBD2,once,TRBJ2-1,CASSLRPSGGSDEQFF,TGTGCCAGCAGCTTAAGGCCTAGCGGAGGTAGCGATGAGCAGTTCTTC
TRBV12-5,NA,NA,TRBJ1-5,CASGFGGNQPQHF,TGTGCTAGTGGTTTTGGGGGTAATCAGCCCCAGCATTTT
TRBV24-1,NA,NA,TRBJ2-5,CATSDLRRGQETQYF,TGTGCCACCAGTGATTTGAGAAGGGGCCAAGAGACCCAGTACTTC
TRBV9,TRBD1,NA,TRBJ1-3,CASSARQGNSGNTIYF,TGTGCCAGCAGCGCCAGACAGGGGAACTCCGGAAACACCATATATTTT
TRBV11-2,NA,NA,TRBJ1-2,CASSHTVGQGSYRDF,NA
TRBV19,NA,NA,TRBJ1-5,CASSMAGDQPQHF,TGTGCCAGTAGTATGGCGGGAGACCAGCCCCAGCATTTT
TRBV12-3/TRBV12-4,NA,NA,TRBJ1-1,CASSHDLGTEAFF,TGTGCCAGCAGTCACGACCTTGGCACTGAAGCTTTCTTT
TRBV28,NA,NA,TRBJ1-3,CATTTGYSGNTIYF,TGTGCCACAACGACAGGATACTCTGGAAACACCATATATTTT
TRBV19,NA,NA,TRBJ2-5,CASTQGPPQETQYF,TGTGCCAGTACTCAGGGGCCGCCGCAAGAGACCCAGTACTTC
TRBV19,NA,few,TRBJ1-1,CASSNPRTALNTEAFF,TGTGCCAGTAGTAACCCAAGGACAGCCTTGAACACTGAAGCTTTCTTT
TRBV5-8,NA,NA,TRBJ2-7,CASSSILWEQYF,TGTGCCAGCAGCTCCATCCTTTGGGAGCAGTACTTC
TRBV20-1,TRBD2,NA,TRBJ2-5,CSASGTRGKTQYF,TGCAGTGCTAGTGGGACTAGAGGGAAGACCCAGTACTTC
TRBV11-3,NA,NA,TRBJ1-1,CASRRGNEAFF,TGTGCCAGCAGACGGGGAAATGAAGCTTTCTTT
TRBV5-6,NA,NA,TRBJ2-7,CASSLELAGWASEQYF,TGTGCCAGCAGCTTGGAATTGGCAGGGTGGGCCTCCGAGCAGTACTTC
TRBV29-1,TRBD1,NA,TRBJ1-4,CSARGQGSGKLFF,TGCAGCGCACGGGGACAGGGTTCCGGTAAACTGTTTTTT
TRBV28,NA,NA,TRBJ2-3,CASSNPGSTDTQYF,TGTGCCAGCAGTAATCCCGGCAGCACAGATACGCAGTATTTT
TRBV11-2,NA,NA,TRBJ2-5,CASSLDGSREETQYF,TGTGCCAGCAGCTTAGATGGGTCCAGGGAAGAGACCCAGTACTTC
TRBV7-2,TRBD2,NA,TRBJ2-5,CASSLELAGDTRITQYF,TGTGCCAGCAGCTTAGAACTAGCGGGGGACACCAGAATAACCCAGTACTTC
TRBV6-2/TRBV6-3,TRBD1,NA,TRBJ2-7,CASSYRDRGREQYF,TGTGCCAGCAGTTACCGGGACAGGGGGCGGGAGCAGTACTTC